This T cell receptor (beta chain) originates from a study of PD-L1 blockade in urothelial cancer. Study results and limitations: At 3 weeks on treatment, tumor-associated clones expanded more with durable benefit.

The CDR3 consists of 17 residues. The germline gives CDR1 SGHRS, CDR2 YFSETQ. The germline V and J ends were trimmed by 0 bases and 3 bases, with 15 bases remaining between them. As for this clone: Its antigen is undetermined.

Synthetic TCR analog templates were spiked into each PCR. The repertoire was sequenced with immunoSEQ multiplex PCR; TCRdb's copy has only in-frame clones and lacks some. The sample has around 92,000 clones; 89% are singletons. Specified time point: pretreatment peripheral blood. This TCR came from a woman older than 75 with urothelial cancer. V is TRBV5-1 and J is TRBJ2-2, with D perhaps matching TRBD2 (6 bases). The specimen comprised PBMCs, sampled around atezolizumab (anti-PD-L1) treatment. This CDR3 reads CASSLGRLASHTGELFF. The CDR3 DNA follows: TGCGCCAGCAGCTTGGGCCGTCTAGCGTCTCACACCGGGGAGCTGTTTTTT.